The next 10 T cell receptor beta chains were all read from a single sample in a study of patients and donors after allogeneic stem cell transplantation. TCRdb reanalysed the RT-PCR reads using MiXCR and keeps one entry per CDR3 protein. Found here are tens of thousands of distinct CDR3 sequences, roughly a third of them singletons; the top ten hold over 60%. Input material: blood, either unsorted or a sorted T cell fraction (not recorded which). All receptors come from a human donor who was either an allogeneic HSCT recipient or a stem cell or donor lymphocyte infusion donor (not recorded which). It is not recorded whose cells these are; they may come from a transplant donor.

This clonotype was picked up a small number of times. This chain connects TRBV20-1 to TRBJ2-3; TRBD2 might be the D (7 bases). The germline V gene encodes CDR1 DFQATT and CDR2 SNEGSKA (reference sequence). Trimming took 6 bases from V and 1 from J, leaving 14 bases between them. The CDR3 sequence is 14 residues long. The CDR3 sequence: CSAQGGAGTDTQYF. DNA of the CDR3: TGCAGTGCCCAAGGGGGGGCTGGCACAGATACGCAGTATTTT.

The chain joins TRBV6-2 or TRBV6-3 to TRBJ2-5; D not certain. Between the trimmed V and J ends, which lost 7 bases and 4 bases, there was a span of 10 bases. The CDR3 extends over 12 amino acids. Looked up from germline, CDR1 is MNHEY and CDR2 is SVGEGT. DNA for the CDR3: TGTGCCAGCACCTACGGCGGAGAGACCCAGTACTTC. Amino acid sequence: CASTYGGETQYF.

CDR3 bases: TGTGCCAGCAGACATCGGGGGACAGACACCGGGGAGCTGTTTTTT. It specifies CASRHRGTDTGELFF. The chain uses TRBV12-3 or TRBV12-4 and TRBJ2-2, with D maybe TRBD1 (7 bases). The CDR3 contains 15 residues. Trimming shortened V by 6 bases and J by 3 bases, and 14 bases separated the two germline ends.

This rearrangement joins TRBV2 to TRBJ1-2, with 9 bases identical to TRBD1. The V segment lost 4 bases and the J segment 6 bases; nucleotides outside the gene matches: 3. This CDR3 spans 13 amino acids. CDR1 is SNHLY, CDR2 FYNNEI, per germline. CDR3 nucleotide sequence: TGTGCCAGCAGTGTCGGGACAGGGAATGGCTACACCTTC. It is translated as CASSVGTGNGYTF.

V is TRBV20-1 and J is TRBJ2-1, with D uncertain. The CDR3 length is 14 residues. V was clipped by 1 base and J by 10 bases, with 17 bases between them. Germline V CDR1 and CDR2: DFQATT, SNEGSKA (reference sequence). CDR3 region: CSARGDLGFGEQFF. The CDR3 bases are TGCAGTGCTAGAGGCGACCTAGGCTTTGGGGAGCAGTTCTTC.

The chain recombines TRBV6-6 with TRBJ2-7; D is uncertain. The V and J ends lost 5 bases and 3 bases respectively, with 17 bases between them. Germline V lookup: CDR1 MNHNY, CDR2 SVGAGI (reference sequence). The CDR3 is 15 residues long. CDR3 DNA sequence: TGTGCCAGCAGTCTCTCGGACCGGCGCCTCTACGAGCAGTACTTC. The encoded protein is CASSLSDRRLYEQYF.

The rearrangement links TRBV7-3 to TRBJ2-1; 9 bases line up with TRBD2. V lost 5 bases and J lost 9; bases outside the gene matches: 11. The CDR3 length is 15 residues. Looked up from germline, CDR1 is SGHTA and CDR2 is FQGTGA. The CDR3 sequence: CASSRSGRNMGEQFF. The CDR3 nucleotides read TGTGCCAGCAGCCGTAGCGGGAGAAACATGGGTGAGCAGTTCTTC.

V and J are TRBV12-3 or TRBV12-4 and TRBJ1-1; TRBD1 is a possible D gene (5 bases). This CDR3 has 15 amino acids. Trimming took 4 bases from V and 1 from J, leaving 13 bases between them. The CDR3 DNA reads as TGTGCCAGCAGTTGGGGGGGGGAAGAGAACACTGAAGCTTTCTTT. It translates to CASSWGGEENTEAFF.

V gene TRBV21-1 combines with J gene TRBJ1-5; TRBD1, the table's D call, was not compared with the DNA. TRBV21-1 is a pseudogene locus. The CDR3 runs 17 residues. The CDR3 DNA reads as TGTGCCAGCAGCTTCCCTACAGGCGCCTATAGCAATCAGCCCCAGCATTTT. Translation gives CASSFPTGAYSNQPQHF.

This clonotype has a handful of counts. CDR3 amino acids: CASSLSVVSSYNSPLHF. CDR3 nucleotide sequence: TGTGCCAGCAGCTTGAGCGTCGTAAGCTCCTATAATTCACCCCTCCACTTT. The genes are TRBV6-2 or TRBV6-3 and TRBJ1-6; D is ambiguous. The CDR3 spans 17 residues. The V and J ends lost 6 bases and 0 bases respectively, with 15 bases between them. Germline CDR1 MNHEY, CDR2 SVGEGT.